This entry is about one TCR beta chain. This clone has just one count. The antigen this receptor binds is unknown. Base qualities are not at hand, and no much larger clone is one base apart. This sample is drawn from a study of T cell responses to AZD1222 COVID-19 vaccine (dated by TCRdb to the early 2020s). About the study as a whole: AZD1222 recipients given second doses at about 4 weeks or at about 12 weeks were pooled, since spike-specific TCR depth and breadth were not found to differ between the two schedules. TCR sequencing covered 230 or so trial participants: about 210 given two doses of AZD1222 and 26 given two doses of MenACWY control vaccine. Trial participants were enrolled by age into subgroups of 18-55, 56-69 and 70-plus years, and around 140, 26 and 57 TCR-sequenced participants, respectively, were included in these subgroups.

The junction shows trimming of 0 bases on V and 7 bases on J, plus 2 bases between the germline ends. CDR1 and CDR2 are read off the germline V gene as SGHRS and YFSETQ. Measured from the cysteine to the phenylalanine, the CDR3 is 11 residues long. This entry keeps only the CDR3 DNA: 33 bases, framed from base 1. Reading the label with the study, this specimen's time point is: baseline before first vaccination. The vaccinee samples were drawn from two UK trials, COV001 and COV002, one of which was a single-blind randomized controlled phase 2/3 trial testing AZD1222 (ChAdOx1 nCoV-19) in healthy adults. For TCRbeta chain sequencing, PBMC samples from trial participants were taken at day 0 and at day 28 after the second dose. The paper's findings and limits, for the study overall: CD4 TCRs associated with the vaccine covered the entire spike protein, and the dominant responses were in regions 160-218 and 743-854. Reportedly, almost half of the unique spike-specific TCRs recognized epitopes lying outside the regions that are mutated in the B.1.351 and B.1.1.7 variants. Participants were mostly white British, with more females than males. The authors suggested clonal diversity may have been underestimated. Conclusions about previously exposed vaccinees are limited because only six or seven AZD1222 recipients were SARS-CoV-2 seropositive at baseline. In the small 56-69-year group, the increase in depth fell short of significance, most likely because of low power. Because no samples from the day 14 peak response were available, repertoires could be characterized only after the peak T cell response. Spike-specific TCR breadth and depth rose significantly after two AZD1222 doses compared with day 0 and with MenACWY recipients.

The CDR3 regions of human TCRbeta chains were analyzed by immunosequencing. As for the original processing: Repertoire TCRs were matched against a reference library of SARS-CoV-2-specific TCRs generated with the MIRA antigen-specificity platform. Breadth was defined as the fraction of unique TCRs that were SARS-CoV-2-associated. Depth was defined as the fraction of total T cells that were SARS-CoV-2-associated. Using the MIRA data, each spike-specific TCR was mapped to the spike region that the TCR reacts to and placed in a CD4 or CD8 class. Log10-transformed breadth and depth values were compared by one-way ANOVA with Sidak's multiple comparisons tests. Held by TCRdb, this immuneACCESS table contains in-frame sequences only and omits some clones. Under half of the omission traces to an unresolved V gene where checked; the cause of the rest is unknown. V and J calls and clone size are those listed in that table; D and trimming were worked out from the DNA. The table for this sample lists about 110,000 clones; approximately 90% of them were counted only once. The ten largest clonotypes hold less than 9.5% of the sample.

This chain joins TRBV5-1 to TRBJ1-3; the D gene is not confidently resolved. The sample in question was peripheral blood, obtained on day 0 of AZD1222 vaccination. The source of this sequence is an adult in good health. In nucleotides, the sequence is TGCGCCAGCAGCTTGGAGAACACCATATATTTT. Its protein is CASSLENTIYF.